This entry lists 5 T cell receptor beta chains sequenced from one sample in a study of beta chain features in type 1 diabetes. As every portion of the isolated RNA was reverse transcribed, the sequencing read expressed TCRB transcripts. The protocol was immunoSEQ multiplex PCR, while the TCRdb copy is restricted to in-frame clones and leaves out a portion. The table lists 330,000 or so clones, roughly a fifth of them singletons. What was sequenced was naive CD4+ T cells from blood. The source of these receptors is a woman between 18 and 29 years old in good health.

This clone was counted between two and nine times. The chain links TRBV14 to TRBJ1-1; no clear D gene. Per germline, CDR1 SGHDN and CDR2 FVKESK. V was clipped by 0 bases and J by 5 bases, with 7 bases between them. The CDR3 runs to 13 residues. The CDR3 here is CASSQDEGTEAFF. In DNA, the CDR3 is TGTGCCAGCAGCCAAGATGAGGGAACTGAAGCTTTCTTT.

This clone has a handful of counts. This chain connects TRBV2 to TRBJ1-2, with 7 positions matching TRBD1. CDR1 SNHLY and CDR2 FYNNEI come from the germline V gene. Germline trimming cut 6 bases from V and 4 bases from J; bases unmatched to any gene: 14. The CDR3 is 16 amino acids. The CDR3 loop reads CASSRTGRPGPYGYTF. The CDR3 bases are TGTGCCAGCAGCAGGACAGGTCGCCCTGGCCCCTATGGCTACACCTTC.

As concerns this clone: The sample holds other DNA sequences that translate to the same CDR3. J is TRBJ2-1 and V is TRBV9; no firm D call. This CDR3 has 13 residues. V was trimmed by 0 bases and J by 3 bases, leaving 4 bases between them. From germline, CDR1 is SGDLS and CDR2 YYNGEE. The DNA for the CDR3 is TGTGCCAGCAGCGTAGCTAGCTACAATGAGCAGTTCTTC. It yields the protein CASSVASYNEQFF.

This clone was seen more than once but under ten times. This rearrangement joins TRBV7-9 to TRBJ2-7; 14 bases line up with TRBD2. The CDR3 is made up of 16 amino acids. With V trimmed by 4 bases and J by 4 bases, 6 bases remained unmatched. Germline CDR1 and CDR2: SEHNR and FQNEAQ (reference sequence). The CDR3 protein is CASSSPGLAGAYEQYF. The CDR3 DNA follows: TGTGCCAGCAGCTCCCCGGGACTAGCGGGAGCGTACGAGCAGTACTTC.

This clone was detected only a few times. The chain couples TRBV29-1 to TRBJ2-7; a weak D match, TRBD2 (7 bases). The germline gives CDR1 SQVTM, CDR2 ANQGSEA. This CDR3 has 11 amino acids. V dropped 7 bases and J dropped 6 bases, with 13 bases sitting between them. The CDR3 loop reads CSANRGGEQYF. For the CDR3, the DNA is TGCAGCGCTAATAGGGGGGGCGAGCAGTACTTC.